Listed here are 21 T cell receptor beta chains from one sample, sequenced in a study of CD8+ T cells in alopecia areata. It was cDNA, reverse transcribed from extracted RNA, that served as the sequencing template. Clones were sequenced by immunoSEQ multiplex PCR, and TCRdb holds only the in-frame ones, with some missing. The data show just over 150,000 clones, about 53% seen once. Sample: CD8+ T cells sorted from blood, taken at week 0. The receptors derive from a human donor with alopecia areata.

V gene TRBV2 combines with J gene TRBJ1-2, with TRBD1 as a possible D gene (5 bases). The germline CDR1 and CDR2 sequences are SNHLY and FYNNEI. V lost 4 bases and J lost 4, with 13 bases in between. The length of the CDR3 is 14 residues. The CDR3 here is CASSGGESVYGYTF. In DNA, the CDR3 is TGTGCCAGCAGTGGAGGGGAATCGGTCTATGGCTACACCTTC.

J is TRBJ2-3 and V is TRBV21-1; TRBD1, the D gene given by the table, was not confirmed from the DNA. TRBV21-1 is flagged as a pseudogene. The CDR3 length is 13 residues. CDR3 nucleotides: TGTGCCAACCGGGACAGGGTCACAGATACGCAGTATTTT. Translating gives CANRDRVTDTQYF.

This chain uses TRBV30 with TRBJ2-5; 7 positions agree with TRBD1. This CDR3 is built from 15 residues. CDR1 and CDR2 (germline): GTSNPN, SVGIG (reference sequence). The V segment lost 2 bases and the J segment 2 bases; nucleotides outside the gene matches: 8. The CDR3 nucleotides are TGTGCCTGGAGTATGAGGGACAGTAGACAAGAGACCCAGTACTTC. It codes for CAWSMRDSRQETQYF.

This chain connects TRBV30 to TRBJ1-1; D remains unclear. V lost 2 bases and J 4 bases, leaving 11 bases between the germline ends. Germline CDR1 is GTSNPN and CDR2 is SVGIG (reference sequence). The CDR3 is 13 amino acids. CDR3 amino acids: CAWSTGSGTEAFF. The CDR3 nucleotides are TGTGCCTGGAGTACGGGGAGCGGCACTGAAGCTTTCTTT.

This sequence joins TRBV25-1 and TRBJ1-1; no clear D gene. Per the germline V gene, CDR1 is MGHDK and CDR2 is SYGVNS. V was clipped by 3 bases and J by 5 bases, with 13 bases between them. The CDR3 is 14 amino acids. CDR3 region: CASSEETWGTEAFF. CDR3 in DNA: TGTGCCAGCAGTGAGGAAACCTGGGGAACTGAAGCTTTCTTT.

The chain recombines TRBV27 with TRBJ1-5; no firm D call. V dropped 5 bases and J dropped 6 bases, with 8 bases sitting between them. Germline CDR1 and CDR2: MNHEY and SMNVEV (reference sequence). CDR3 size: 12 residues. The CDR3 reads CASSPMGQPQHF. CDR3 DNA sequence: TGTGCCAGCAGTCCAATGGGTCAGCCCCAGCATTTT.

This chain uses TRBV15 with TRBJ2-3; D not resolved. Trimming pared 4 bases from V and 2 bases from J, leaving 10 bases between. Germline V gene sequence: CDR1 LNHNV, CDR2 YYDKDF (reference sequence). The CDR3 runs to 14 residues. The CDR3 DNA reads as TGTGCCACCAGCAATACGCGGATCACAGATACGCAGTATTTT. It specifies CATSNTRITDTQYF.

The gene calls are TRBV7-2 and TRBJ2-5; D is unclear. The CDR3 has 12 amino acids. Germline V lookup: CDR1 SGHTA, CDR2 FQGNSA. V was clipped by 5 bases and J by 5 bases, with 9 bases between them. This CDR3 is CASSGVAETQYF. CDR3 DNA sequence: TGTGCCAGCAGCGGGGTTGCGGAGACCCAGTACTTC.

The gene calls are TRBV30 and TRBJ1-1; unclear D gene. The CDR3 length is 13 residues. Trimming stripped 0 bases from V and 5 bases from J, with 10 bases between. Germline V gene lookup returns CDR1 GTSNPN and CDR2 SVGIG (reference sequence). CDR3: CAWSVLPGTEAFF. The DNA for the CDR3 is TGTGCCTGGAGTGTACTTCCTGGGACTGAAGCTTTCTTT.

Turning to this clone: Other DNA sequences within the sample encode an identical CDR3. The chain recombines TRBV5-1 with TRBJ1-2; D gene unclear. Trimming took 1 base from V and 5 from J, leaving 12 bases between them. Per germline, CDR1 SGHRS and CDR2 YFSETQ. The CDR3 has 14 residues. This CDR3 is CASSLTGSGYGYTF. DNA for the CDR3: TGCGCCAGCAGCTTGACGGGGAGTGGTTATGGCTACACCTTC. Full variable domain (rest looked up from reference TRBV5-1 and TRBJ1-2): KAGVTQTPRYLIKTRGQQVTLSCSPISGHRSVSWYQQTPGQGLQFLFEYFSETQRNKGNFPGRFSGRQFSNSRSEMNVSTLELGDSALYLCASSLTGSGYGYTFGSGTRLTVV.

In its sample, this clone was seen a few times. The chain uses TRBV7-9 and TRBJ1-2; no reliable D call. Germline loops: CDR1 SEHNR, CDR2 FQNEAQ (reference sequence). V lost 7 bases and J 6 bases, leaving 15 bases between the germline ends. The CDR3 has 13 amino acids. CDR3 bases: TGTGCCAGCACCGGTATAGCGGTAGATGGCTACACCTTC. Residues: CASTGIAVDGYTF. Supplemented by reference TRBV7-9 and TRBJ1-2, the full variable domain reads DTGVSQNPRHKITKRGQNVTFRCDPISEHNRLYWYRQTLGQGPEFLTYFQNEAQLEKSRLLSDRFSAERPKGSFSTLEIQRTEQGDSAMYLCASTGIAVDGYTFGSGTRLTVV.

This sequence joins TRBV4-3 and TRBJ2-1, with D perhaps TRBD2 (6 bases). Trimming left V 0 bases short and J 2 bases short, with 11 bases between. Germline values: CDR1 LGHNA, CDR2 YSLEER. The CDR3 is made up of 16 amino acids. DNA for the CDR3: TGCGCCAGCAGCCAAGATCTGGGGGGAACCTACAATGAGCAGTTCTTC. Translating it yields CASSQDLGGTYNEQFF.

The CDR3 sequence: CASNAGGASNQPQHF. The CDR3 nucleotides read TGTGCCAGTAACGCAGGGGGCGCGAGCAATCAGCCCCAGCATTTT. The gene calls are TRBV19 and TRBJ1-5; the match to TRBD1 covers 8 bases. This CDR3 has 15 amino acids. The junction had 6 bases not matched to a gene; V was cut back by 7 bases and J by 1 base. Germline CDR1 is LNHDA and CDR2 is SQIVND (reference sequence).

The V call is TRBV10-1, the J call TRBJ1-1; 8 positions match TRBD1. The CDR3 extends over 14 amino acids. Germline V gives CDR1 WNHNN, CDR2 SYGVQD (reference sequence). With 3 bases clipped from V and 6 bases from J, the junction kept 6 bases outside the gene matches. The CDR3 DNA follows: TGCGCCAGCAGTGACCCCTCCAGGGGGCCTGAAGCTTTCTTT. Protein sequence: CASSDPSRGPEAFF.

This clone was counted a few times. The chain carries TRBV5-6 and TRBJ2-3, with D possibly matching TRBD2 (6 bases). CDR3 length: 18 amino acids. The germline gives CDR1 SGHDT, CDR2 YYEEEE. Deletions cut 2 bases from V and 5 bases from J, with 24 bases between. The CDR3 sequence: CASSLTAGPIGLGDTQYF. The DNA for the CDR3 is TGTGCCAGCAGCTTAACAGCGGGTCCGATTGGCCTGGGAGATACGCAGTATTTT.

The V gene is TRBV9, the J gene TRBJ2-3; the D call may be TRBD1 or TRBD2 (6 bases each). V was shortened by 3 bases and J by 4 bases, with 9 bases between the two germline ends. The germline V gene encodes CDR1 SGDLS and CDR2 YYNGEE. This CDR3 region has 13 residues. CDR3: CASSGGASDTQYF. The CDR3 DNA sequence: TGTGCCAGCAGCGGGGGGGCATCAGATACGCAGTATTTT.

The chain uses TRBV7-2 and TRBJ2-4; no reliable D call. Trimming shortened V by 2 bases and J by 4 bases, and 12 bases separated the two germline ends. The CDR3 has 15 amino acids. Germline loops: CDR1 SGHTA, CDR2 FQGNSA. CDR3 sequence (DNA): TGTGCCAGCAGCTTAACTCTGGACGGGAAAAACATTCAGTACTTC. Its translation is CASSLTLDGKNIQYF.

In this sample, this clone turned up a few times. This rearrangement joins TRBV28 to TRBJ2-3; 8 bases are a match to TRBD2. From germline, CDR1 is MDHEN and CDR2 SYDVKM. J was trimmed by 0 bases and V by 6 bases; bases with no gene match: 17. The CDR3 contains 19 residues. The CDR3 region has the DNA TGTGCCAGCAGGCCCGACTTGGAGTGGCGGGGGGATAGCACAGATACGCAGTATTTT. It is translated as CASRPDLEWRGDSTDTQYF.

CDR3 sequence: CAWSIGVPYEQYF. CDR3 DNA: TGTGCCTGGAGTATCGGGGTTCCCTACGAGCAGTACTTC. The chain is built from TRBV30 and TRBJ2-7; D is possibly TRBD2 (5 bases). Germline assignment: CDR1 GTSNPN and CDR2 SVGIG (reference sequence). CDR3 length: 13 residues. V shed 2 bases and J shed 2 bases, with 10 bases lying between them.

This sequence joins TRBV29-1 and TRBJ1-1, with TRBD1 matching over 11 bases. Per germline, CDR1 SQVTM and CDR2 ANQGSEA. The V gene end was trimmed by 6 bases and the J gene end by 8 bases; junction bases not matched to a gene: 5. The CDR3 consists of 12 residues. In nucleotides, the CDR3 is TGCAGCGTCGGACAGGGGGCATCAGAAGCTTTCTTT. Translating gives CSVGQGASEAFF.

The chain recombines TRBV29-1 with TRBJ2-1; no definite D call. The CDR3 is 11 residues long. Trimming stripped 5 bases from V and 9 bases from J, with 11 bases between. Germline CDR1 SQVTM, CDR2 ANQGSEA. The CDR3 here is CSVLWRGEQFF. As DNA, the CDR3 is TGCAGCGTTCTGTGGAGAGGTGAGCAGTTCTTC.